The rows below give T cell receptor beta chains drawn from one sample of a study of T cell changes during pregnancy in multiple sclerosis. The assay was immunoSEQ multiplex PCR, and TCRdb's table has in-frame clones only and misses some. This sample has more than 90,000 clones; approximately 90% occur once, and the top ten carry 1.5% to 1.7%. Source: peripheral blood, taken in the third trimester of pregnancy. The source is a female donor with multiple sclerosis, enrolled in a pregnancy study. Both conserved end residues are trimmed from each CDR3. A D gene is named only where the DNA matches it firmly.

TRBD2	TRBV6-1	ASSSMAGEDGELF
NA	TRBV18	ASSPPTSRGITEAF
NA	TRBV6-5	ASRQGFSEAF
NA	TRBV11-2	ASSLMYYNEQF
NA	TRBV4-1	ASSQEFPLENPQH
NA	TRBV5-4	ASSVQRNTEAF
NA	TRBV4-1	ASSQEYSYNEQF
TRBD2	TRBV7-9	ASSLAAGGTDTQY
NA	TRBV29-1	SVKDRDISYEQY
NA	TRBV7-8	ASSTTGPRQDTQY
NA	TRBV7-8	ASSLVSQSINQPQH
TRBD1	TRBV13	ASSFGTGTVNTEAF
TRBD2	TRBV27	ASSLSRTSGGSATQY
TRBD1	TRBV6-6	ASSLGGQGVNEQY
TRBD1	TRBV7-3	ASSLNPRGTGDMQY
TRBD1	TRBV14	ASSVFGQGHTEAF
NA	TRBV6-1	SGGASLSYEQY
TRBD1	TRBV18	ASSLQQGAGAEAF
TRBD2	TRBV5-4	ASSLGLAGDNEQF
NA	TRBV29-1	SAEGPQNTEAF
TRBD1	TRBV6-6	ASSYSRDRVIEPQH
TRBD2	TRBV7-9	ASSRTSGRPDYNEQF
NA	TRBV19	ASRIKEGIVQPQH
TRBD2	TRBV7-2	AGSLAGGTDTQY
NA	TRBV6-1	ASSEAGGRNSPLH
NA	TRBV5-4	ASSLEQKTQY
TRBD1	TRBV13	ASTTGGNTGELF
TRBD1	TRBV5-1	ASSTEGSGTGGEKLF
NA	TRBV5-4	ASSKGPLLKGTPYEQY
NA	TRBV19	ASSTGITEAF
TRBD1	TRBV29-1	SIKTGSYEQY
NA	TRBV5-1	ASSGVEGLVLRNEQF
NA	TRBV5-5	ASSLDEGEAF
NA	TRBV19	ASSAPSRDEQY
NA	TRBV7-3	ASSPLRFGEQF
TRBD1	TRBV2	ASSARTGATEAF
NA	TRBV9	ASSVATARTQETQY
NA	TRBV7-9	ASSLGTSIQETQY
NA	TRBV6-5	ASSYLQGLNQPQH
NA	TRBV14	ASSLTLNTEAF
NA	TRBV30	AWSVGFRDGYT
TRBD1	TRBV4-2	ASSAQTGGNEKLF
NA	TRBV7-9	ASSLSNDRRGYT
TRBD1	TRBV5-4	ASSLPGTGGTDTQY
NA	TRBV6-1	ASSEVRHRPNQPQH
TRBD1	TRBV7-6	ASSPRTGRDLNTEAF
NA	TRBV10-3	AISESQFLNTEAF
NA	TRBV5-1	ASSLGKGISTDTQY
TRBD1	TRBV5-4	ASSSRTGSGANVLT
NA	TRBV11-2	ASSLGGPSYEQY
NA	TRBV5-6	ASSFLTGPVLYGYT
NA	TRBV2	ASSVIKGPTDTQY
TRBD2	TRBV11-1	ASSLGGRGYEQY
NA	TRBV19	ASSSFGGSGYT
TRBD1	TRBV6-5	ASSYRQGARAEAF